This T cell receptor (beta chain) was sequenced for a study of vaccination effects on CD4 cells after COVID-19. Turning to the study itself: Either the mRNA-1273 or the BNT162b2 vaccine was given to participants as two doses.

Assay used: immunoSEQ multiplex PCR; TCRdb lists only in-frame clones, some missing. The sample records around 23,000 clones, approximately 80% being singletons. Pools of viral peptides were used by the ViraFEST assay to expand antigen-specific CD4+ T cells ahead of sequencing. The culture ran for less than 12 days, and then CD4+ T cells were isolated. According to the study, vaccine recipients showed no prior SARS-CoV-2 infection and negative nucleocapsid antibodies. It was with about 10 IU/ml IL-2 and approximately 10 ug/ml peptides that 1.5 million to 2 million PBMC per well were cultured. Points from the study as a whole: Missing from the study were early post-infection timepoints, and its convalescent patients were few.

In this sample, this clone turned up a few times. Its antigen is not identified. The CDR3 is made up of 18 amino acids. V lost 4 bases and J lost 9; bases outside the gene matches: 13. Germline CDR1 reads SGHNT; CDR2 reads YYREEE (reference sequence). The sample was CD4+ T cells from PBMCs cultured with HCoV-NL63 spike peptides, taken before COVID-19 vaccination. The chain uses TRBV5-4 and TRBJ2-1, with TRBD2 identical over 16 bases. This sequence was found in a human donor who received a COVID-19 vaccine. CDR3 nucleotide sequence: TGTGCCAGCAGCCGCGGGACTAGCGGGGGGGCCAGGTATGGTGAGCAGTTCTTC. Translation gives CASSRGTSGGARYGEQFF.